Following are 27 T cell receptor beta chains from one sample sequenced in a study of T cells in women clearing cervical HPV infection (dated by TCRdb to 2016 to 2019). Preparation of the library involved the immunoSEQ multiplex PCR assay. TCRdb stores this immuneACCESS table with in-frame sequences only. Part of the clones is absent; in the studies checked, under half of the shortfall reflects unresolved V genes, and no reason is known for the rest. The sample's clone listing holds some 40,000 clones. The top ten constitute approximately 5.5% of the sample. The sequencing input was blood buffy coat. The receptors shown here come from a woman aged 18 to 75 with a cervical HPV16 infection that either progressed to CIN3+ or cleared (not recorded which).

A word on this clone: The read ends 3 residues before the CDR3 terminus; that terminus is restored from the germline J gene. This rearrangement joins TRBV18 to TRBJ1-2; a possible D gene is TRBD1 (5 bases). CDR3 length: 18 amino acids. Per germline, CDR1 KGHSH and CDR2 LQKENI. Incomplete CDR3 DNA: TGTGCCAGCTCACCCCTAGGGACTAGCGGGTCCAGCTCCTACGAC. Translating it yields CASSPLGTSGSSSYD. The full-length CDR3 reads as CASSPLGTSGSSSYDYTF.

With regard to this clone: The CDR3 goes on 3 residues after the read ends, and that part is filled in from the germline J gene. The J gene is TRBJ1-4, the V gene TRBV30; maybe TRBD1 (5 bases). V shed 1 base and J shed 8 bases, with 11 bases lying between them. Per germline, CDR1 GTSNPN and CDR2 SVGIG (reference sequence). There are 13 residues in the CDR3. The part of the CDR3 DNA that was read is TGTGCCTGGAGTGGACAGTCCGGGGAAAAA. It codes for CAWSGQSGEK. The CDR3 in full is CAWSGQSGEKLFF.

About this clone: The read finishes 3 residues shy of the CDR3 end, and the germline J gene is used to complete it. The chain has TRBV19 and TRBJ2-7; 9 positions agree with TRBD1. Trimming removed 4 bases from V and 5 bases from J; junction bases left unmatched: 3. There are 13 residues in the CDR3. From germline, CDR1 is LNHDA and CDR2 SQIVND (reference sequence). The CDR3 spells CASSTQGANEQYF. CDR3 DNA, as far as it was read: TGTGCCAGTAGTACACAGGGGGCCAACGAG.

As concerns this clone: The read ends 3 residues early relative to the CDR3; the germline J gene fills the gap. This chain joins TRBV18 and TRBJ1-1, with D possibly matching TRBD1 (5 bases). Trimming took 4 bases from V and 4 from J, leaving 13 bases between them. This CDR3 spans 14 amino acids. Germline lookup yields CDR1 KGHSH and CDR2 LQKENI. CDR3 protein: CASSQDVGGTEAFF. Partial CDR3 DNA: TGTGCCAGCTCACAGGATGTCGGGGGCACTGAA.

This CDR3 reads CSAPDLTSGGYEQYF. CDR3 DNA (partial): TGCAGTGCCCCCGACCTGACTAGCGGGGGCTACGAG. The chain employs TRBV20-1 and TRBJ2-7; 12 bases agree with TRBD2. The read falls 3 residues short of the CDR3 end, and the missing part is taken from the germline J gene. Germline CDR1 reads DFQATT; CDR2 reads SNEGSKA (reference sequence). The CDR3 extends over 15 amino acids. V was pared by 6 bases and J by 3 bases, with 9 bases of the junction left unmatched.

A remark on this clone: Germline and junction disagree at one end, which may indicate a read error. The read falls 3 residues short of the CDR3 end, and the missing part is taken from the germline J gene. J is TRBJ1-3 and V is TRBV2; no definite D call. Germline values: CDR1 SNHLY, CDR2 FYNNEI. The CDR3 is 13 residues long. CDR3 protein: CASSLSTGNTIYF. The covered CDR3 bases are TGTGCCAGCAGTTTGTCGACTGGAAACACA.

Concerning this clone: The DNA ends 3 residues before the CDR3 does, and the rest of the CDR3 is filled in from the germline J gene. The chain has TRBV6-4 and TRBJ2-2, with 11 positions matching TRBD2. The CDR3 runs to 15 residues. Germline values: CDR1 MRHNA, CDR2 SNTAGT. Trimming took 4 bases from V and 7 from J; bases not matched to a gene: 5. The sequenced CDR3 bases are TGTGCCAGCAGTGTACTAGCGGGAGTTGGCGGGGAG. Translated: CASSVLAGVGGE. The complete CDR3 protein is CASSVLAGVGGELFF.

A note on this clone: The read is 3 residues too short to cover the CDR3 end, so that end is filled in from the germline J gene. The chain joins TRBV29-1 to TRBJ1-2; D ambiguous. The germline CDR1 and CDR2 sequences are SQVTM and ANQGSEA. The CDR3 runs 12 residues. The DNA read from the CDR3 is TGCAGCGTTTCGCAGGAAGGATTGGGC. Translated: CSVSQEGLG. The CDR3 as a whole reads CSVSQEGLGYTF.

With respect to this clone: Coverage ceases 3 residues before the CDR3 finishes, and the germline J gene fills in the end. This sequence joins TRBV6-1 and TRBJ2-2, with no clear D. CDR1 and CDR2 (germline): MNHNS, SASEGT. Trimming removed 0 bases at V and 4 bases at J, with 6 bases between. The CDR3 loop spans 14 amino acids. The DNA read from the CDR3 is TGTGCCAGCAGTGAAGCTAGGGCCACCGGGGAG. Translation: CASSEARATGE. The whole CDR3 protein reads CASSEARATGELFF.

As to this clone: The CDR3 end falls 3 residues outside the read, so it is completed with the germline J gene. The chain has TRBV12-3 or TRBV12-4 and TRBJ2-1; TRBD1 matches at 7 bases. Trimming removed 5 bases from V and 2 bases from J; junction bases left unmatched: 9. This CDR3 contains 16 residues. The sequenced part of the CDR3 DNA is TGTGCCAGCAGTATTCAACAGGGGTCGACCTACAATGAG. It yields the protein CASSIQQGSTYNE. Given in full, the CDR3 is CASSIQQGSTYNEQFF.

A note on this clone: The read finishes 3 residues shy of the CDR3 end, and the germline J gene is used to complete it. V gene TRBV4-1 combines with J gene TRBJ1-2; D not certain. The V gene's germline CDR1 is MGHRA and CDR2 YSYEKL. V dropped 0 bases and J dropped 2 bases, with 10 bases sitting between them. CDR3 length: 15 residues. The CDR3 reads CASSQDRQENYGYTF. The CDR3 bases that were read are TGCGCCAGCAGCCAAGATCGGCAGGAGAACTATGGC.

As concerns this clone: The CDR3 is cut off 3 residues early in the read; its end comes from the germline J gene. V usage is TRBV29-1 and J usage is TRBJ2-3; D remains ambiguous. Germline-derived CDR1 and CDR2 are SQVTM and ANQGSEA. The CDR3 loop spans 13 amino acids. The CDR3 DNA, read in part, is TGCAGCGTTGAAGCTGGGTTCAGGCAGACG. Protein: CSVEAGFRQT. The whole CDR3 sequence reads CSVEAGFRQTQYF.

As for this clone: The read is 3 residues too short to cover the CDR3 end, so that end is filled in from the germline J gene. This sequence joins TRBV5-5 and TRBJ1-6, with D perhaps TRBD1 (6 bases). In germline, CDR1 is SGHKS, CDR2 YYEKEE (reference sequence). V was pared by 2 bases and J by 8 bases, with 11 bases between. There are 14 residues in the CDR3. The CDR3 spells CASSFQGIDSPLHF. Partial CDR3 DNA: TGTGCCAGCAGCTTCCAGGGGATAGATTCACCC.

About this clone: The read is 3 residues too short to cover the CDR3 end, so that end is filled in from the germline J gene. The genes are TRBV28 and TRBJ2-5; no reliable D call. Trimming removed 6 bases from V and 3 bases from J, with 11 bases in between. The germline gives CDR1 MDHEN, CDR2 SYDVKM. The CDR3 runs to 13 residues. CDR3 loop: CASSLPFEETQYF. The sequenced part of the CDR3 DNA is TGTGCCAGCAGCTTACCATTTGAAGAGACC.

As concerns this clone: Read sequence stops 3 residues before the CDR3 end, and the germline J gene provides the missing end. The V gene is TRBV19, the J gene TRBJ1-2, with 10 bases lining up with TRBD1. Germline V gene sequence: CDR1 LNHDA, CDR2 SQIVND (reference sequence). The CDR3 has 14 residues. The covered CDR3 bases are TGTGCCAGTACTTGGGGACAGGGGCTAAGGGGC. This codes for CASTWGQGLRG. The full CDR3 is CASTWGQGLRGYTF.

Concerning this clone: The missing CDR3 end, 3 residues past where the read stops, is filled in from the germline J gene. V and J are TRBV27 and TRBJ2-7; 9 positions match TRBD1. CDR1 MNHEY and CDR2 SMNVEV come from the germline V gene (reference sequence). J was trimmed by 1 base and V by 5 bases; bases with no gene match: 9. This CDR3 has 16 amino acids. This CDR3 reads CASSTGTGYQSYEQYF. The sequenced CDR3 bases are TGTGCCAGCAGTACCGGGACAGGGTATCAGTCCTACGAG.

A remark on this clone: Read sequence stops 3 residues before the CDR3 end, and the germline J gene provides the missing end. The rearrangement joins TRBV11-3 to TRBJ1-2; possible D gene TRBD1, 6 bases. The length of the CDR3 is 15 residues. V dropped 1 base and J dropped 4 bases, with 13 bases sitting between them. The germline CDR1 and CDR2 sequences are SGHNT and YENEEA. CDR3 loop: CASSLGVQGGYGYTF. The CDR3 bases that were read are TGTGCCAGCAGCTTAGGGGTACAGGGAGGCTATGGC. The full variable domain, its missing parts supplied by reference TRBV11-3 and TRBJ1-2, is EAGVVQSPRYKIIEKKQPVAFWCNPISGHNTLYWYLQNLGQGPELLIRYENEEAVDDSQLPKDRFSAERLKGVDSTLKIQPAELGDSAVYLCASSLGVQGGYGYTFGSGTRLTVV.

Worth noting for this clone: The read halts 3 residues ahead of the CDR3 end, with the missing end drawn from the germline J gene. The chain combines TRBV30 with TRBJ1-5; 7 bases align to TRBD1. Trimming took 2 bases from V and 1 from J; bases not matched to a gene: 11. There are 17 residues in the CDR3. Germline CDR1 and CDR2: GTSNPN and SVGIG (reference sequence). The CDR3 region is CAWSLALTGFSNQPQHF. CDR3 DNA (partial): TGTGCCTGGAGTCTCGCCCTGACAGGGTTCAGCAATCAGCCC.

Of note for this clone: Read sequence stops 3 residues before the CDR3 end, and the germline J gene provides the missing end. The chain is built from TRBV7-9 and TRBJ2-6; maybe TRBD2 (5 bases). This CDR3 has 15 amino acids. Trimming took 2 bases from V and 2 from J, leaving 7 bases between them. From germline, CDR1 is SEHNR and CDR2 FQNEAQ (reference sequence). The sequenced CDR3 bases are TGTGCCAGCAGCTTAACCGGGGCTGGGGCCAACGTC. Amino acid sequence: CASSLTGAGANV. The complete CDR3 protein is CASSLTGAGANVLTF.

As for this clone: The sequence runs out 3 residues before the end of the CDR3; the remainder is reconstructed from the germline J gene. The gene calls are TRBV29-1 and TRBJ2-5, with a weak D call TRBD2 (5 bases). Germline CDR1 is SQVTM and CDR2 is ANQGSEA. V gave up 2 bases and J gave up 5 bases, with 12 bases separating them. This CDR3 has 13 residues. Incomplete CDR3 DNA: TGCAGCGTTGAACCCGGGGTTGGGGAGACC. This gives the protein CSVEPGVGET. The entire CDR3 protein is CSVEPGVGETQYF.

As regards this clone: The read ends 3 residues shy of where the CDR3 ends; the end is completed using the germline J gene. The V call is TRBV19, the J call TRBJ1-2; D may be TRBD1 (6 bases). V shed 2 bases and J shed 7 bases, with 17 bases lying between them. This CDR3 region has 15 residues. Looked up from germline, CDR1 is LNHDA and CDR2 is SQIVND (reference sequence). The sequenced CDR3 bases are TGTGCCAGTAGTATACAGGGGAGGGGAAGGGCTGGC. Its translation is CASSIQGRGRAG. The entire CDR3 protein reads CASSIQGRGRAGYTF. Filled out from reference TRBV19 and TRBJ1-2, the complete variable domain reads DGGITQSPKYLFRKEGQNVTLSCEQNLNHDAMYWYRQDPGQGLRLIYYSQIVNDFQKGDIAEGYSVSREKKESFPLTVTSAQKNPTAFYLCASSIQGRGRAGYTFGSGTRLTVV.

Remarks on this clone: The read terminates 3 residues ahead of where the CDR3 ends, so the germline J gene completes it. The V call is TRBV6-4, the J call TRBJ2-2; 7 positions agree with TRBD1. With 3 bases clipped from V and 5 bases from J, the junction kept 6 bases outside the gene matches. Germline-derived CDR1 and CDR2 are MRHNA and SNTAGT. The CDR3 runs to 15 residues. CDR3: CASSEQGRGTGELFF. CDR3 DNA, as far as it was read: TGTGCCAGCAGTGAACAGGGGAGAGGTACCGGGGAG.

With respect to this clone: The missing CDR3 end, 3 residues past where the read stops, is filled in from the germline J gene. V and J are TRBV20-1 and TRBJ2-5, with no clear D. Trimming removed 1 base at V and 7 bases at J, with 10 bases between. CDR1 and CDR2 (germline): DFQATT, SNEGSKA (reference sequence). This CDR3 has 12 residues. The covered CDR3 bases are TGCAGTGCTAGAGTAGAATTGGTGACC. Its translation: CSARVELVT. The entire CDR3 protein reads CSARVELVTQYF.

As to this clone: Read data end 3 residues before the CDR3 end; the end is taken from the germline J gene. V and J are TRBV7-8 and TRBJ2-7, with 10 bases fitting TRBD2. The CDR3 totals 16 residues. Trimming at V came to 1 base and at J to 5 bases, leaving 8 bases not matched to a gene. CDR1 SGHVS and CDR2 FQNEAQ come from the germline V gene. The sequenced CDR3 bases are TGTGCCAGCAGCTTAGGTAGGGCTAGCGGGAGCGACGAG. Amino acids: CASSLGRASGSDE. The whole CDR3 region reads CASSLGRASGSDEQYF.

About this clone itself: The read terminates 3 residues before the CDR3 end, so the remaining end is supplied by the germline J gene. This chain connects TRBV19 to TRBJ2-1; 10 positions match TRBD2. This CDR3 has 15 residues. Trimming at V came to 6 bases and at J to 4 bases, leaving 6 bases not matched to a gene. CDR1 and CDR2 (germline): LNHDA, SQIVND (reference sequence). CDR3 in amino acids: CASSPTSGSYNEQFF. The sequenced CDR3 bases are TGTGCCAGTAGCCCGACTAGCGGGTCTTACAATGAG.

A note on this clone: The read gets to within 3 residues of the CDR3 end, and the germline J gene fills in the rest. The chain is built from TRBV5-4 and TRBJ2-7; 8 bases agree with TRBD1. This CDR3 has 15 residues. Per the germline V gene, CDR1 is SGHNT and CDR2 is YYREEE (reference sequence). Trimming took 0 bases from V and 2 from J; bases not matched to a gene: 4. This CDR3 reads CASSLGRGPTYEQYF. The covered CDR3 bases are TGTGCCAGCAGCTTGGGCAGGGGGCCAACCTACGAG.

Note on this clone: Read coverage stops 3 residues before the CDR3 terminus; the germline J gene supplies the remainder. The chain couples TRBV5-1 to TRBJ2-1; 7 positions match TRBD1. The V gene end was trimmed by 5 bases and the J gene end by 1 base; junction bases not matched to a gene: 6. CDR1 and CDR2 from the germline V gene are SGHRS and YFSETQ. The CDR3 totals 15 residues. The chain's CDR3 is CASSLQGISYNEQFF. CDR3 DNA, as far as it was read: TGCGCCAGCAGTTTACAGGGGATTTCCTACAATGAG. The full variable domain, in which reference TRBV5-1 and TRBJ2-1 provide the parts outside the CDR3, is KAGVTQTPRYLIKTRGQQVTLSCSPISGHRSVSWYQQTPGQGLQFLFEYFSETQRNKGNFPGRFSGRQFSNSRSEMNVSTLELGDSALYLCASSLQGISYNEQFFGPGTRLTVL.